One and the same sample provided the 2 T cell receptor beta chains below, sequenced in a study of OX40 agonist ivuxolimab in advanced cancers. The repertoire was sequenced with immunoSEQ multiplex PCR; TCRdb's copy has only in-frame clones and lacks some. The sample has 66,000 or so clones, roughly 87% seen once. Sequenced here: CD4+ or CD8+ T cells sorted from blood, sampled in a trial of the OX40 agonist ivuxolimab. Receptors originate from an adult with an advanced solid tumor such as melanoma, head and neck, liver or kidney cancer.

The chain links TRBV28 to TRBJ1-1; no firm D call. The germline V gene has CDR1 MDHEN and CDR2 SYDVKM. The CDR3 loop spans 13 amino acids. V was cut by 3 bases and J by 1 base, with 6 bases left in between. CDR3 bases: TGTGCCAGCAGTTTCCTAAGGAACACTGAAGCTTTCTTT. This codes for CASSFLRNTEAFF. Complete variable domain (other parts from reference TRBV28 and TRBJ1-1): DVKVTQSSRYLVKRTGEKVFLECVQDMDHENMFWYRQDPGLGLRLIYFSYDVKMKEKGDIPEGYSVSREKKERFSLILESASTNQTSMYLCASSFLRNTEAFFGQGTRLTVV.

The chain has TRBV10-3 and TRBJ1-5; tentative D call: TRBD1 (5 bases). Trimming took 0 bases from V and 1 from J, leaving 7 bases between them. The germline CDR1 and CDR2 sequences are ENHRY and SYGVKD. There are 15 residues in the CDR3. The CDR3 DNA reads TGTGCCATCAGTGAGTCGGGGGGAAGCAATCAGCCCCAGCATTTT. It translates to CAISESGGSNQPQHF.